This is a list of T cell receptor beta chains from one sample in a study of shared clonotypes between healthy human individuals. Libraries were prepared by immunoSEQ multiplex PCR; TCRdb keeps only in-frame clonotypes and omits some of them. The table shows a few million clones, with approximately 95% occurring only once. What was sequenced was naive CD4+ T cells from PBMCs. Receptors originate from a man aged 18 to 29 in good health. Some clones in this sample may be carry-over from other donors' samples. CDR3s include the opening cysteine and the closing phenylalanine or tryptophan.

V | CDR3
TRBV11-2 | CASSSLTRGRGTGANVLTF
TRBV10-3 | CAIREDYSLTDTQYF
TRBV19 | CASSMDRPSQETQYF
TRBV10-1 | CASSESRVTGNTIYF
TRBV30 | CAWSSGTTYNEQFF
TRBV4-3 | CASSQDRREQYF
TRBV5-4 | CASSSIGRARDYGYTF
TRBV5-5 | CASSFEQGRYGYTF
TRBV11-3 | CASSRGQGPLYGYTF
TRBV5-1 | CASSLKDTQYF
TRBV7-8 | CASSRGLASLDTQYF
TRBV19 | CPPGGSLGYGANVLTF
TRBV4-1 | CASSLLTLPFGNYEQYF
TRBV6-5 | CASSSPGVKDEQYF
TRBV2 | CASSEAEYQETQYF
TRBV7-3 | CASSPAGGPGSGANVLTF
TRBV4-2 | CASSPLSGVKNIQYF
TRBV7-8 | CASSSYRVRGNEQFF
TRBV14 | CASSQVPHTTQYF
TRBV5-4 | CASSQRTGSDTGELFF
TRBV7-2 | CASSSSSSAFF
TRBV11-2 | CASSSRQTSGRVYEQYF
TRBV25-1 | CASSESAGAGNTIYF
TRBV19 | CASSPMTAIVSWANYGYTF